This passage covers 14 T cell receptor beta chains from one sample sequenced in a study of T-cell reconstitution after alpha-beta-depleted transplantation in children. It was with unique molecular identifiers that the TCRbeta library was prepared. TCRdb ran MiXCR on the PCR reads and lists one entry per CDR3 protein. The profile shows fewer than 550,000 distinct CDR3 sequences, roughly 11% of them singletons. The sequencing here drew on PBMCs from the stem cell graft donor, taken from the stem cell graft. These receptors were taken from a human donor who donated a stem cell graft to a child with acute myeloid leukemia.

This clonotype was found a few times. The rearrangement links TRBV12-3 or TRBV12-4 to TRBJ1-2, with 8 bases fitting TRBD1. V was clipped by 2 bases and J by 9 bases; unmatched bases: 5. This CDR3 has 13 amino acids. In DNA form, the CDR3 reads TGTGCCAGCAGTTTATCAGGGGGCGCTCGCTACACCTTC. It specifies CASSLSGGARYTF.

In this sample, this clonotype turned up a few times. The V call is TRBV5-8, the J call TRBJ2-7; D possibly matches TRBD1 or TRBD2 (5 bases each). CDR1 is SGHTS and CDR2 is YDEGEE in the germline V gene. The CDR3 covers 14 residues. Trimming shortened V by 4 bases and J by 2 bases, and 13 bases separated the two germline ends. CDR3: CASSPWPGPYEQYF. The CDR3 DNA reads as TGTGCCAGCAGCCCCTGGCCGGGACCCTACGAGCAGTACTTC.

The gene calls are TRBV3-1 and TRBJ2-1; 9 nucleotides agree with TRBD2. The CDR3 totals 18 residues. Losses at the gene ends were 10 bases for V and 7 bases for J; bases not matched to a gene: 23. CDR1 is LGHDT, CDR2 YNNKEL, per germline (reference sequence). The CDR3 is CATSKRVARGGRLNEQFF. The CDR3 DNA reads TGTGCCACCTCCAAAAGGGTGGCGCGGGGGGGCCGGCTTAATGAGCAGTTCTTC.

On this clonotype itself: Since a much larger clone is just one base distant, this may be a read error. The chain couples TRBV12-3 or TRBV12-4 to TRBJ2-1, with 9 positions matching TRBD1. CDR3 length: 12 residues. V shed 8 bases and J 13 bases; nucleotides not matched to a gene: 9. CDR3 sequence reads: CASRDRAGDQFF. CDR3 nucleotides: TGTGCCAGCCGGGACAGGGCGGGTGACCAGTTCTTC.

This clonotype was observed a handful of times. The rearrangement links TRBV6-2 or TRBV6-3 to TRBJ1-1, with 7 bases lining up with TRBD1. V was clipped by 2 bases and J by 4 bases; unmatched bases: 7. The CDR3 has 15 residues. Germline CDR1 MNHEY, CDR2 SVGEGT. CDR3 bases: TGTGCCAGCAGTTACAGGGGGCGAATTTTCACTGAAGCTTTCTTT. Amino acids: CASSYRGRIFTEAFF.

The V gene is TRBV2, the J gene TRBJ1-2; D gene unclear. V was trimmed by 6 bases and J by 2 bases, leaving 7 bases between them. CDR3 length: 12 residues. Germline V gene data show CDR1 as SNHLY and CDR2 as FYNNEI. The CDR3 DNA reads TGTGCCAGCAGGAGAATGAACTATGGCTACACCTTC. This encodes CASRRMNYGYTF.

This clonotype was seen only a few times. The chain links TRBV12-3 or TRBV12-4 to TRBJ2-3; 12 bases match TRBD1. The ends lost 6 bases at V and 4 bases at J; junction bases unmatched: 5. The CDR3 extends over 15 amino acids. CDR3 residues: CASSRDRGQADTQYF. For the CDR3, the DNA is TGTGCCAGCAGCAGGGACAGGGGGCAAGCAGATACGCAGTATTTT.

The rearrangement links TRBV20-1 to TRBJ2-5, with D perhaps TRBD2 (6 bases). This CDR3 region has 13 residues. Trimming removed 5 bases from V and 4 bases from J, with 14 bases in between. Germline CDR1 is DFQATT and CDR2 is SNEGSKA (reference sequence). The CDR3 bases are TGCAGTGCTGCATCCGGACTAACAGAGACCCAGTACTTC. Protein product: CSAASGLTETQYF.

The chain is built from TRBV7-9 and TRBJ2-3; D remains ambiguous. The germline gives CDR1 SEHNR, CDR2 FQNEAQ (reference sequence). Trimming took off 1 base at V and 5 bases at J, with 4 bases between the two ends. The CDR3 spans 12 residues. The CDR3 DNA is TGTGCCAGCAGCTTAGGTGAAGATACGCAGTATTTT. Translated: CASSLGEDTQYF.

The V gene is TRBV11-2, the J gene TRBJ1-2; 9 bases are shared with TRBD1. J gave up 4 bases and V 5 bases, and 5 bases lay outside the gene matches. The CDR3 runs to 14 residues. The germline V gene encodes CDR1 SGHAT and CDR2 FQNNGV. The CDR3 region is CASSRQGVGYGYTF. In DNA, the CDR3 is TGTGCCAGCAGCCGACAGGGGGTCGGCTATGGCTACACCTTC. Full variable domain (remainder filled in from reference TRBV11-2 and TRBJ1-2): EAGVAQSPRYKIIEKRQSVAFWCNPISGHATLYWYQQILGQGPKLLIQFQNNGVVDDSQLPKDRFSAERLKGVDSTLKIQPAKLEDSAVYLCASSRQGVGYGYTFGSGTRLTVV.

This rearrangement joins TRBV29-1 to TRBJ1-4; D is unresolved. Looked up from germline, CDR1 is SQVTM and CDR2 is ANQGSEA. The ends were cut back, 4 bases at V and 3 bases at J, with 9 bases in the middle. CDR3 length: 13 residues. In DNA form, the CDR3 reads TGCAGCGTTGCCGACGGATCTAATGAAAAACTGTTTTTT. Its translation: CSVADGSNEKLFF. Full variable domain (missing parts from reference TRBV29-1 and TRBJ1-4): SAVISQKPSRDICQRGTSLTIQCQVDSQVTMMFWYRQQPGQSLTLIATANQGSEATYESGFVIDKFPISRPNLTFSTLTVSNMSPEDSSIYLCSVADGSNEKLFFGSGTQLSVL.

This clonotype was detected many times. This rearrangement joins TRBV6-5 to TRBJ2-5; D may be TRBD2 (5 bases). This CDR3 contains 13 residues. V lost 2 bases and J 1 base, leaving 5 bases between the germline ends. The germline V gene encodes CDR1 MNHEY and CDR2 SVGAGI. The CDR3 here is CASSYGLQETQYF. The CDR3 bases are TGTGCCAGCAGTTACGGACTCCAAGAGACCCAGTACTTC.

This clonotype occurred many times. The V call is TRBV6-5, the J call TRBJ1-3; D may be TRBD1 (6 bases). Germline lookup yields CDR1 MNHEY and CDR2 SVGAGI. V lost 4 bases and J 0 bases, leaving 13 bases between the germline ends. The CDR3 has 16 residues. CDR3 DNA sequence: TGTGCCAGCAGTTCACCGGGGGGCGGCTCTGGAAACACCATATATTTT. This codes for CASSSPGGGSGNTIYF.

This clonotype was seen more than once but under ten times. The chain uses TRBV4-2 and TRBJ2-1; 9 positions match TRBD2. Trimming removed 0 bases from V and 2 bases from J; junction bases left unmatched: 5. From germline, CDR1 is LGHNA and CDR2 YNFKEQ. The CDR3 runs 17 residues. The CDR3 bases are TGTGCCAGCAGCCAAGATCCGGGGACTAGCCCCTACAATGAGCAGTTCTTC. It codes for CASSQDPGTSPYNEQFF.